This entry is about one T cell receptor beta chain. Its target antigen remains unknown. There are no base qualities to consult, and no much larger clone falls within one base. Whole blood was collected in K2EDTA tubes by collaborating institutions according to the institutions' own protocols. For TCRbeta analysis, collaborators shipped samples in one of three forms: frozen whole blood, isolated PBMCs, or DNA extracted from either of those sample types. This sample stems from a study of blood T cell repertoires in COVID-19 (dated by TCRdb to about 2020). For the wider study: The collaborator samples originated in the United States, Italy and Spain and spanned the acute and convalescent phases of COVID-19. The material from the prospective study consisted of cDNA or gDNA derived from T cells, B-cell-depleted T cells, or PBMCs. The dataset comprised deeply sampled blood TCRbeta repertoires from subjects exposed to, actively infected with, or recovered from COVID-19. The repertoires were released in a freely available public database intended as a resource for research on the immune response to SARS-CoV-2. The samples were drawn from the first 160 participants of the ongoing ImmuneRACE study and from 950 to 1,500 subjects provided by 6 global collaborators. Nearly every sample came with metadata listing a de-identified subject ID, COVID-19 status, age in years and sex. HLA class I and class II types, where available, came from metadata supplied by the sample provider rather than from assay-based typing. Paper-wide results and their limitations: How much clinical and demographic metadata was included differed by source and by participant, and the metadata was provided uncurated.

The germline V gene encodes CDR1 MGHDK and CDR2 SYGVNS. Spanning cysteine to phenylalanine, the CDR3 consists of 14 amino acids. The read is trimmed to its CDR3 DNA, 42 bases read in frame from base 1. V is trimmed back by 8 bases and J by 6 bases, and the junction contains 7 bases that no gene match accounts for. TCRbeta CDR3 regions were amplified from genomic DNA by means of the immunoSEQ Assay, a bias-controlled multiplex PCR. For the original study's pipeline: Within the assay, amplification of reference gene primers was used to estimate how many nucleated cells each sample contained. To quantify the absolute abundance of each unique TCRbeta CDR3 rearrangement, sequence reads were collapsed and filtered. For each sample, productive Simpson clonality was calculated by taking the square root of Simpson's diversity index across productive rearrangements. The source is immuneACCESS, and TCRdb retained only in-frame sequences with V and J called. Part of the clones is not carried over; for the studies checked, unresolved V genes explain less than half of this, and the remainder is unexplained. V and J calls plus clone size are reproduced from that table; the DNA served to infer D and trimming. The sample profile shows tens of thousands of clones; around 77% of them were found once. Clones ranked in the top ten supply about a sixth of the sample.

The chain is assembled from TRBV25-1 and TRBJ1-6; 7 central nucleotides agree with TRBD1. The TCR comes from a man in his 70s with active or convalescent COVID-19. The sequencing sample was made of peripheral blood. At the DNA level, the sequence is TGTGCCAGCCGACAGGGAAGTCGTAATTCACCCCTCCACTTT. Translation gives CASRQGSRNSPLHF.